This T cell receptor beta chain comes out of a study of blood T cell repertoires in COVID-19. Across the whole study: Spain, Italy and the United States supplied samples that represented acute and convalescent COVID-19. T cells, B-cell-depleted T cells, or PBMCs provided the cDNA or gDNA that served as material.

In germline, CDR1 is SNHLY, CDR2 FYNNEI. V lost 6 bases to trimming and J lost 2 bases, with 10 bases between them. This CDR3 has 13 residues. Source study methods: Nucleated cell number was recorded as an estimate derived from reference gene primer amplification. Method: immunoSEQ multiplex PCR; TCRdb's copy keeps in-frame clones and lacks some. V and J calls and clone size are those listed in that table; D and trimming were worked out from the DNA. This table holds about 260,000 clones, around 87% found once. Sequences were obtained from peripheral blood. This receptor was obtained from a woman aged 40 to 55 who had recovered from COVID-19. The gene calls are TRBV2 and TRBJ1-1, with a possible D match to TRBD1 (6 bases). The CDR3 protein is CASRRQENTEAFF. Here the CDR3 DNA reads TGTGCCAGCAGGAGACAGGAAAACACTGAAGCTTTCTTT.